This TCR beta chain comes out of a study of blood T cell repertoires in COVID-19. In the original analysis: Amplifying reference gene primers gave estimates of nucleated cell counts. Sequenced by immunoSEQ multiplex PCR; TCRdb stores in-frame clones only, minus some. V and J calls and clone size follow that table, whereas D and trimming were derived from the DNA. This sample carries tens of thousands of clones, 65% to 85% of them seen once, and the ten largest clones take about 59%. The CDR3 runs 16 residues. Germline V gene sequence: CDR1 SGHDT, CDR2 YYEEEE. The V segment lost 4 bases and the J segment 4 bases; nucleotides outside the gene matches: 12.

The sample taken for sequencing was peripheral blood. V usage is TRBV5-6 and J usage is TRBJ1-1, with 8 bases fitting TRBD1. The receptor comes from a man aged 70 or older with acute or convalescent COVID-19. The CDR3 DNA reads TGTGCCAGCAGCCGGCCTACTGGGACAGGATCCACTGAAGCTTTCTTT. Residues: CASSRPTGTGSTEAFF.